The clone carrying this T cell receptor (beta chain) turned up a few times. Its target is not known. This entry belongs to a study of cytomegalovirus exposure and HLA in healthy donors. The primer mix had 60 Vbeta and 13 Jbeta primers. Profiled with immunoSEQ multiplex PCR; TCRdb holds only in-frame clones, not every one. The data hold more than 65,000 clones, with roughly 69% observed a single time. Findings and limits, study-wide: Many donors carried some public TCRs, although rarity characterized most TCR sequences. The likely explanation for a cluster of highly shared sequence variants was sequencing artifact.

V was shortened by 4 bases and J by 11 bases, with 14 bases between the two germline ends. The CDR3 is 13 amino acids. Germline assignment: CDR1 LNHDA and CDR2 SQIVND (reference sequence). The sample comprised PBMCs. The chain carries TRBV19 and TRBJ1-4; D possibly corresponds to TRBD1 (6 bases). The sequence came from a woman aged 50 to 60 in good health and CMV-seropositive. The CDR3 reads CASSNTGFRKLFF. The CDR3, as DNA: TGTGCCAGTAGTAATACAGGGTTTCGGAAACTGTTTTTT.